This T cell receptor (beta chain) was captured by sequencing in a study of blood T cell repertoires in COVID-19. Study-level background: Sites across the United States, Italy and Spain contributed samples from acute and convalescent COVID-19. Nucleic acid was either cDNA or gDNA, and it came from T cells, B-cell-depleted T cells, or PBMCs.

In the study's own analysis: From reference gene primer amplification, estimates of nucleated cell counts were derived. The method was immunoSEQ multiplex PCR; TCRdb's version includes in-frame clones alone and lacks a portion of them. From that table come the V and J calls and clone size; the DNA was used to work out D and trimming. The table records about 72,000 clones, around 80% of them present only once. The CDR3 is 15 amino acids. V was clipped by 0 bases and J by 6 bases, with 14 bases between them. CDR1 is SEHNR and CDR2 is FQNEAQ in the germline V gene (reference sequence). Sequenced input: peripheral blood. This chain joins TRBV7-9 and TRBJ1-1; D is perhaps TRBD1 (5 bases). The receptor was isolated from a human donor in a cohort sampled during active COVID-19. The CDR3, as DNA: TGTGCCAGCAGCTTAGCGAGTGGGGGGAATGCTGAAGCTTTCTTT. Translating it yields CASSLASGGNAEAFF.